These 30 T cell receptor beta chains share one sample of origin, sequenced in a study of blood T cell repertoires in COVID-19. Clones were sequenced by immunoSEQ multiplex PCR, and TCRdb holds only the in-frame ones, with some missing. The sample lists under 350,000 clones, roughly 85% occurring once. The sample taken for sequencing was peripheral blood. The receptor set was obtained from a woman aged 50 to 60 who had recovered from COVID-19.

This clone has a single count. The J gene is TRBJ1-2, the V gene TRBV7-9, with D tentatively TRBD1 (6 bases). This CDR3 is 15 amino acids long. CDR1 SEHNR and CDR2 FQNEAQ come from the germline V gene (reference sequence). The V end lost 5 bases, the J end lost 7 bases, and 20 bases lay between the germline ends. The CDR3 DNA sequence: TGTGCCAGCAGCCATCCCGTGAACAGGGCGACTGGCTACACCTTC. It codes for CASSHPVNRATGYTF.

V and J are TRBV5-1 and TRBJ2-2; TRBD2 aligns across 8 bases. Germline assignment: CDR1 SGHRS and CDR2 YFSETQ. This CDR3 spans 17 amino acids. The trim removed 4 bases at V and 4 bases at J, leaving 12 bases unmatched. CDR3 amino acids: CASSPHSGAAFTGELFF. DNA of the CDR3: TGCGCCAGCAGCCCCCATAGCGGGGCCGCGTTCACCGGGGAGCTGTTTTTT.

The chain uses TRBV7-9 and TRBJ1-2, with no clear D. V dropped 4 bases and J dropped 2 bases, with 8 bases sitting between them. The length of the CDR3 is 13 residues. Per germline, CDR1 SEHNR and CDR2 FQNEAQ (reference sequence). Here the CDR3 reads CASSSLANYGYTF. DNA for the CDR3: TGTGCCAGCAGCTCCTTAGCCAACTATGGCTACACCTTC. The full variable domain, with the rest looked up from reference TRBV7-9 and TRBJ1-2, is DTGVSQNPRHKITKRGQNVTFRCDPISEHNRLYWYRQTLGQGPEFLTYFQNEAQLEKSRLLSDRFSAERPKGSFSTLEIQRTEQGDSAMYLCASSSLANYGYTFGSGTRLTVV.

This chain connects TRBV6-5 to TRBJ2-3, with TRBD2 matching over 8 bases. The V and J ends lost 7 bases and 2 bases, in that order; junction bases with no gene match: 2. Germline V gene sequence: CDR1 MNHEY, CDR2 SVGAGI. The CDR3 is 13 amino acids. The CDR3 nucleotides are TGTGCCAGCAAACTAGCGGACACAGATACGCAGTATTTT. This translates into CASKLADTDTQYF.

This clone occurred many times. The chain uses TRBV6-5 and TRBJ1-2; TRBD1 might be the D (5 bases). The CDR3 runs 13 residues. CDR1 is MNHEY and CDR2 is SVGAGI in the germline V gene. Trimming shortened V by 2 bases and J by 11 bases, and 15 bases separated the two germline ends. The CDR3 region has the DNA TGTGCCAGCAGTTACGATCCTGGGACTGGGTACACCTTC. Residues: CASSYDPGTGYTF.

The V and J genes are TRBV5-1 and TRBJ2-2; TRBD1 or TRBD2 may be the D gene (5 bases each). The CDR3 contains 17 residues. Between the trimmed V and J ends, which lost 4 bases and 4 bases, there was a span of 20 bases. Germline CDR1 SGHRS, CDR2 YFSETQ. The CDR3 region has the DNA TGCGCCAGCAGCCTGGACTTGGACCCTAGGGGCACCGGGGAGCTGTTTTTT. Translated, it gives CASSLDLDPRGTGELFF.

The rearrangement links TRBV27 to TRBJ1-1; TRBD1 aligns across 9 bases. Germline V gene data show CDR1 as MNHEY and CDR2 as SMNVEV (reference sequence). The J segment lost 1 base and the V segment lost 2 bases, leaving 5 bases of the junction unmatched. This CDR3 comprises 16 residues. The CDR3 sequence: CASSLGSTGGNTEAFF. CDR3 sequence (DNA): TGTGCCAGCAGTTTAGGATCGACAGGGGGGAACACTGAAGCTTTCTTT.

CDR3: CASSFSFGQGAYEQYF. CDR3 coding DNA: TGTGCCAGCAGCTTCAGTTTTGGACAGGGGGCCTACGAGCAGTACTTC. The V gene is TRBV7-2, the J gene TRBJ2-7; 10 bases fit TRBD1. Germline V CDR1 and CDR2: SGHTA, FQGNSA. V lost 3 bases, J lost 2 bases, and 7 bases stayed unmatched. The CDR3 spans 16 residues.

This chain links TRBV28 with TRBJ2-2, with TRBD2 matching over 8 bases. V lost 6 bases to trimming and J lost 4 bases; unmatched junction nucleotides: 4. Per germline, CDR1 MDHEN and CDR2 SYDVKM. CDR3 length: 14 residues. The CDR3 here is CASRGGGSTGELFF. CDR3 DNA sequence: TGTGCCAGCAGGGGCGGGGGGAGCACCGGGGAGCTGTTTTTT. The variable domain in full, completed from reference TRBV28 and TRBJ2-2, reads DVKVTQSSRYLVKRTGEKVFLECVQDMDHENMFWYRQDPGLGLRLIYFSYDVKMKEKGDIPEGYSVSREKKERFSLILESASTNQTSMYLCASRGGGSTGELFFGEGSRLTVL.

The chain joins TRBV9 to TRBJ2-7, with D tentatively TRBD2 (7 bases). The CDR3 has 19 residues. Germline loops: CDR1 SGDLS, CDR2 YYNGEE. V lost 1 base and J lost 0, with 23 bases in between. This CDR3 reads CASSVQEEGDGEGSYEQYF. CDR3 coding DNA: TGTGCCAGCAGCGTACAGGAAGAGGGGGACGGGGAGGGCTCCTACGAGCAGTACTTC.

This clone was seen once. V usage is TRBV28 and J usage is TRBJ1-5; 7 bases fit TRBD1. Losses at the gene ends were 4 bases for V and 8 bases for J; bases not matched to a gene: 11. Germline V CDR1 and CDR2: MDHEN, SYDVKM. The CDR3 consists of 15 residues. The CDR3 DNA sequence: TGTGCCAGCAGTTCTACAGGGGTCGGGATAGAGCCCCAGCATTTT. This gives the protein CASSSTGVGIEPQHF.

The V call is TRBV18, the J call TRBJ1-1; D may be TRBD1 (5 bases). The CDR3 consists of 16 residues. V lost 1 base and J lost 5, with 17 bases in between. Germline assignment: CDR1 KGHSH and CDR2 LQKENI. CDR3 protein: CASSPRSGGGKTEAFF. DNA of the CDR3: TGTGCCAGCTCACCACGGTCCGGGGGAGGTAAGACTGAAGCTTTCTTT.

The chain recombines TRBV6-1 with TRBJ1-4, with 9 bases lining up with TRBD1. The CDR3 is 18 residues long. V shed 0 bases, J shed 7 bases, and the junction held 12 bases outside the gene matches. From germline, CDR1 is MNHNS and CDR2 SASEGT. The CDR3 here is CASSEAPGQGPAGEKLFF. In DNA, the CDR3 is TGTGCCAGCAGTGAAGCGCCAGGACAGGGGCCCGCTGGTGAAAAACTGTTTTTT.

The gene calls are TRBV7-3 and TRBJ1-2; D possibly corresponds to TRBD1 (5 bases). The length of the CDR3 is 13 residues. V was shortened by 4 bases and J by 8 bases, with 14 bases between the two germline ends. The germline gives CDR1 SGHTA, CDR2 FQGTGA. The CDR3 bases are TGTGCCAGCAGCTCCGATCGGGGGACCGGCTACACCTTC. Translating gives CASSSDRGTGYTF.

This clone was picked up a small number of times. The V and J genes are TRBV9 and TRBJ1-2; no reliable D call. V lost 0 bases to trimming and J lost 3 bases, with 18 bases between them. CDR1 SGDLS and CDR2 YYNGEE come from the germline V gene. The CDR3 extends over 17 amino acids. CDR3 DNA: TGTGCCAGCAGCGTAGGGTTTCGTATCGGAGGCGACTATGGCTACACCTTC. Its protein is CASSVGFRIGGDYGYTF.

This chain uses TRBV10-2 with TRBJ1-3; no clear D gene. From germline, CDR1 is WSHSY and CDR2 SAAADI. This CDR3 contains 16 residues. Trimming cost V 0 bases and J 2 bases, with 11 bases left between them. The CDR3 loop is CASSESRGRAGNTIYF. CDR3 coding DNA: TGCGCCAGCAGTGAGTCTAGAGGGAGGGCTGGAAACACCATATATTTT.

The rearrangement joins TRBV30 to TRBJ1-6, with a weak D call TRBD1 (6 bases). Germline V gene sequence: CDR1 GTSNPN, CDR2 SVGIG (reference sequence). V was pared by 3 bases and J by 9 bases, with 12 bases between. The CDR3 contains 13 residues. The DNA of the CDR3 is TGTGCCTGGAGCACCAGGGGTGGTTCACCCCTCCACTTT. Amino acids: CAWSTRGGSPLHF.

This sequence joins TRBV4-3 and TRBJ2-3; a possible D gene is TRBD2 (6 bases). Germline CDR1 and CDR2: LGHNA and YSLEER. The CDR3 loop spans 15 amino acids. Deletions cut 0 bases from V and 6 bases from J, with 13 bases between. CDR3 bases: TGCGCCAGCAGCCAAGATGGGGCGGGACTGGATACGCAGTATTTT. This sequence encodes CASSQDGAGLDTQYF.

This clone is a singleton in its sample. This chain joins TRBV7-3 and TRBJ2-1, with 7 bases identical to TRBD2. The V and J ends lost 5 bases and 6 bases, in that order; junction bases with no gene match: 10. The V gene's germline CDR1 is SGHTA and CDR2 FQGTGA. The CDR3 extends over 15 amino acids. In nucleotides, the CDR3 is TGTGCCAGCAGCCAAACGGGGGGAATGGGCAATGAGCAGTTCTTC. Translation gives CASSQTGGMGNEQFF.

The rearrangement uses TRBV19 and TRBJ2-7; possible D gene TRBD1, 5 bases. V lost 9 bases and J lost 4, with 16 bases in between. CDR1 and CDR2 (germline): LNHDA, SQIVND (reference sequence). The CDR3 is 13 residues long. The CDR3 sequence: CASQETGYYEQYF. In DNA, the CDR3 is TGTGCCAGCCAGGAAACAGGCTATTACGAGCAGTACTTC.

This chain links TRBV3-1 (or the pseudogene TRBV3-2) with TRBJ1-6; D remains ambiguous. V was pared by 9 bases and J by 14 bases, with 11 bases between. The CDR3 has 10 residues. Germline V gene data show CDR1 as LGHDT and CDR2 as YNNKEL (reference sequence). CDR3 bases: TGTGCCAGTCCCTGTCCCGCCCTCCACTTT. Protein sequence: CASPCPALHF.

The V gene is TRBV28, the J gene TRBJ2-3; maybe TRBD2 (7 bases). The germline V gene has CDR1 MDHEN and CDR2 SYDVKM. Trimming cost V 5 bases and J 4 bases, with 19 bases left between them. The CDR3 runs 16 residues. In DNA form, the CDR3 reads TGTGCCAGCAGTCCGGCCGGGGGCGGGAGAGCAGATACGCAGTATTTT. As protein: CASSPAGGGRADTQYF.

The chain is built from TRBV7-2 and TRBJ2-2; 8 bases line up with TRBD1. With 5 bases clipped from V and 5 bases from J, the junction kept 4 bases outside the gene matches. The CDR3 totals 14 residues. CDR1 and CDR2 from the germline V gene are SGHTA and FQGNSA. The CDR3 sequence: CASSPQGVTGELFF. Here the CDR3 DNA reads TGTGCCAGCAGCCCACAGGGGGTTACCGGGGAGCTGTTTTTT. The full variable domain, with the rest looked up from reference TRBV7-2 and TRBJ2-2, is GAGVSQSPSNKVTEKGKDVELRCDPISGHTALYWYRQSLGQGLEFLIYFQGNSAPDKSGLPSDRFSAERTGGSVSTLTIQRTQQEDSAVYLCASSPQGVTGELFFGEGSRLTVL.

The chain combines TRBV3-1 (or the pseudogene TRBV3-2) with TRBJ2-5; TRBD2 matches 7 bases. Germline trimming cut 3 bases from V and 3 bases from J; bases unmatched to any gene: 4. The CDR3 length is 14 residues. Germline lookup yields CDR1 LGHDT and CDR2 YNNKEL (reference sequence). CDR3 DNA: TGTGCCAGCAGCCAGCAAGCGGGAAAAGAGACCCAGTACTTC. Translating it yields CASSQQAGKETQYF.

This sequence joins TRBV27 and TRBJ1-2, with D tentatively TRBD1 (5 bases). The CDR3 covers 13 residues. Per the germline V gene, CDR1 is MNHEY and CDR2 is SMNVEV (reference sequence). V shed 3 bases and J shed 10 bases, with 15 bases lying between them. CDR3 sequence: CASSFIGEGTYTF. The DNA for the CDR3 is TGTGCCAGCAGTTTCATAGGGGAGGGAACCTACACCTTC.

The J gene is TRBJ1-1, the V gene TRBV28, with TRBD1 as a possible D gene (5 bases). This CDR3 region has 12 residues. The V and J ends lost 5 bases and 8 bases respectively, with 12 bases between them. Germline CDR1 and CDR2: MDHEN and SYDVKM. The CDR3 DNA reads TGTGCCAGCAGTCAGATAAACAGGGAAGCTTTCTTT. Its translation is CASSQINREAFF.

This chain uses TRBV27 with TRBJ1-2; no firm D call. The V end lost 5 bases, the J end lost 0 bases, and 16 bases lay between the germline ends. The CDR3 runs to 16 residues. Germline CDR1 reads MNHEY; CDR2 reads SMNVEV (reference sequence). The CDR3 protein is CASSPRGGLTNYGYTF. The DNA of the CDR3 is TGTGCCAGCAGTCCACGGGGAGGGTTGACTAACTATGGCTACACCTTC.

The CDR3 is CASSLRGELGYTF. The CDR3 bases are TGTGCCAGCAGCCTCAGGGGGGAGCTTGGCTACACCTTC. The chain uses TRBV12-3 or TRBV12-4 and TRBJ1-2, with 7 nucleotides matching TRBD1. With 6 bases clipped from V and 7 bases from J, the junction kept 8 bases outside the gene matches. The CDR3 is 13 amino acids.

The rearrangement joins TRBV12-3 or TRBV12-4 to TRBJ1-2; TRBD1 aligns across 7 bases. The CDR3 is 13 residues long. After removal of 5 bases from V and 5 bases from J, the junction contained 5 bases not matched to a gene. The CDR3, as DNA: TGTGCCAGCAGTAAGGGGGCAGGGTATGGCTACACCTTC. Translated, it gives CASSKGAGYGYTF.

The chain joins TRBV11-3 to TRBJ2-2; perhaps TRBD1 as D (6 bases). This CDR3 comprises 14 residues. Trimming shortened V by 6 bases and J by 1 base, and 9 bases separated the two germline ends. Germline CDR1 SGHNT, CDR2 YENEEA. The CDR3 here is CASRTGRNTGELFF. The CDR3 DNA reads TGTGCCAGCAGGACAGGCCGGAACACCGGGGAGCTGTTTTTT.